The rows below give T cell receptor beta chains drawn from one sample of a study of CD8+CD57+ T cells in acquired aplastic anemia. Each CDR3 protein gets one entry after TCRdb re-called the reads with MiXCR. Among under 350,000 distinct CDR3 sequences, around 60% were seen once, and the ten largest hold roughly 8%. Input material: sorted CD4+, CD8+, or CD8+CD57+ T cells (not recorded which) from PBMCs. The source of these receptors is a human donor with severe aplastic anemia or a healthy control (not recorded which). The CDR3 runs from the conserved cysteine through the conserved F or W. The order of the fields is clone size, V gene, J gene, D gene, CDR3 DNA, CDR3 protein. D genes are given only for firm matches. Clone size is stated in some rows and not others, as once, few, many or a class when expanded.

clone size: many; V gene: TRBV20-1; J gene: TRBJ1-4; D gene: -; CDR3 DNA: TGCAGTGCTATCACCCTTTCACAGGGAATTGAAAAACTGTTTTTT; CDR3 protein: CSAITLSQGIEKLFF
clone size: -; V gene: TRBV29-1; J gene: TRBJ2-3; D gene: -; CDR3 DNA: TGCAGCGCTGAAGATCCGTCGCGACGTACAGATACGCAGTATTTT; CDR3 protein: CSAEDPSRRTDTQYF
clone size: -; V gene: TRBV10-3; J gene: TRBJ1-2; D gene: TRBD1; CDR3 DNA: TGTGCCATCAGTGAGTCGGCAGGGGGTCATGGCTACACCTTC; CDR3 protein: CAISESAGGHGYTF
clone size: -; V gene: TRBV7-9; J gene: TRBJ2-7; D gene: -; CDR3 DNA: TGTGCCTGGAGTGCCCGGGGGTTGTCCTACGAGCAGTACTTC; CDR3 protein: CAWSARGLSYEQYF
clone size: -; V gene: TRBV19; J gene: TRBJ1-4; D gene: -; CDR3 DNA: TGTGCCAGTTCTAATTATGAAAAACTGTTTTTT; CDR3 protein: CASSNYEKLFF
clone size: few; V gene: TRBV11-2; J gene: TRBJ2-1; D gene: TRBD2; CDR3 DNA: TGTGCCAGCAGCTTAGCGGGGGGTTTCTTGAATGAGCAGTTCTTC; CDR3 protein: CASSLAGGFLNEQFF
clone size: -; V gene: TRBV27; J gene: TRBJ2-7; D gene: TRBD1; CDR3 DNA: TGTGCCAGCAGCGGCGTCGGGGACAGGTTGAGCGAGCAGTACTTC; CDR3 protein: CASSGVGDRLSEQYF
clone size: many; V gene: TRBV2; J gene: TRBJ1-3; D gene: TRBD1; CDR3 DNA: TGTGCCAGCAAGGGACAGGCTATCTCTGGAAACACCATATATTTT; CDR3 protein: CASKGQAISGNTIYF
clone size: -; V gene: TRBV15; J gene: TRBJ2-3; D gene: -; CDR3 DNA: TGTGCCACCAGCAGAGTAGGTAGCACAGATACGCAGTATTTT; CDR3 protein: CATSRVGSTDTQYF
clone size: many; V gene: TRBV5-1; J gene: TRBJ2-3; D gene: TRBD2; CDR3 DNA: TGCGCCAGCAGCACAGGGACTAGCGGCTACACAGATACGCAGTATTTT; CDR3 protein: CASSTGTSGYTDTQYF
clone size: -; V gene: TRBV29-1; J gene: TRBJ1-5; D gene: -; CDR3 DNA: TGCAGCGTTGGAAATGAGCCCCAGCATTTT; CDR3 protein: CSVGNEPQHF
clone size: -; V gene: TRBV7-9; J gene: TRBJ1-3; D gene: TRBD1; CDR3 DNA: TGTGCCAGCATCCAGAGTGGGACAGCGCTCTATTTT; CDR3 protein: CASIQSGTALYF
clone size: many; V gene: TRBV2; J gene: TRBJ2-5; D gene: -; CDR3 DNA: TGTGCCAGCAGTCTGCAGGGTGTAGAGACCCAGTACTTC; CDR3 protein: CASSLQGVETQYF
clone size: once; V gene: TRBV20-1; J gene: TRBJ2-1; D gene: -; CDR3 DNA: TGCAGTGCTGTGACTAGTCAGGTAGAGGATGAGCAGTTCTTC; CDR3 protein: CSAVTSQVEDEQFF
clone size: -; V gene: TRBV5-6; J gene: TRBJ1-6; D gene: -; CDR3 DNA: TGTGCCAGCAGCTTGGAGATGGGGTCAGCCTTTTCTTTGTCCCATAATTCACCCCTCCACTTT; CDR3 protein: CASSLEMGSAFSLSHNSPLHF
clone size: -; V gene: TRBV7-8; J gene: TRBJ2-5; D gene: -; CDR3 DNA: TGTGCCAGCAGCTACCAACGGGGGAGCCAAGAGACCCAGTACTTC; CDR3 protein: CASSYQRGSQETQYF
clone size: -; V gene: TRBV9; J gene: TRBJ1-1; D gene: -; CDR3 DNA: TGTGCCAGCAGCCCAGGCGCGAACACTGAAGCTTTCTTT; CDR3 protein: CASSPGANTEAFF
clone size: many; V gene: TRBV6-5; J gene: TRBJ1-3; D gene: -; CDR3 DNA: TGTGCCAGCAGCTACACGGGACCGAGCTCTGGAAACACCATATATTTT; CDR3 protein: CASSYTGPSSGNTIYF
clone size: -; V gene: TRBV6-6; J gene: TRBJ2-5; D gene: TRBD2; CDR3 DNA: TGTGCCAGCAGCACTACAATAGCGGGGGGGACCCAAGAGACCCGGTACTTC; CDR3 protein: CASSTTIAGGTQETRYF
clone size: many; V gene: TRBV6-2/TRBV6-3; J gene: TRBJ2-2; D gene: TRBD1; CDR3 DNA: TGTGCCAGCAGTACCGGGACAGGGGGCAATACCGGGGAGCTGTTTTTT; CDR3 protein: CASSTGTGGNTGELFF
clone size: many; V gene: TRBV19; J gene: TRBJ2-3; D gene: TRBD1; CDR3 DNA: TGTGCCAGTAGCCGGGACAGGGGCATTGCTACGCAGTATTTT; CDR3 protein: CASSRDRGIATQYF
clone size: many; V gene: TRBV5-4; J gene: TRBJ1-5; D gene: TRBD1; CDR3 DNA: TGTGCCAGTGGCGTGGTTTGGGGACAGGGCGTTCGCAATCAGCCCCAGCATTTT; CDR3 protein: CASGVVWGQGVRNQPQHF
clone size: -; V gene: TRBV5-1; J gene: TRBJ2-2; D gene: TRBD1; CDR3 DNA: TGCGCCAGCAGCTTGGACAGGGGAGACACCGGGGAGCTGTTTTTT; CDR3 protein: CASSLDRGDTGELFF
clone size: -; V gene: TRBV19; J gene: TRBJ1-2; D gene: TRBD1; CDR3 DNA: TGTGCCAGTAGTATAGGACAGGGGGCGACGAGAAGGGATGGCTACACCTTC; CDR3 protein: CASSIGQGATRRDGYTF
clone size: -; V gene: TRBV24-1; J gene: TRBJ2-3; D gene: TRBD2; CDR3 DNA: TGTGCCACCAGTGATCCCAAACGGGAGGGGTCAATAGATACGCAGTATTTT; CDR3 protein: CATSDPKREGSIDTQYF
clone size: -; V gene: TRBV7-8; J gene: TRBJ2-7; D gene: TRBD1; CDR3 DNA: TGTGCCAGCAGCACGTATAGACAGGGGAGCTCCTACGAGCAGTACTTC; CDR3 protein: CASSTYRQGSSYEQYF
clone size: many; V gene: TRBV20-1; J gene: TRBJ1-5; D gene: -; CDR3 DNA: TGCAGTGCTAGAGAGGGGAGGAATCAGCCCCAGCATTTT; CDR3 protein: CSAREGRNQPQHF
clone size: many; V gene: TRBV14; J gene: TRBJ2-7; D gene: -; CDR3 DNA: TGTGCCAGCAGCCCGCCCGACAGGAACTCCTACGAGCAGTACTTC; CDR3 protein: CASSPPDRNSYEQYF
clone size: -; V gene: TRBV5-1; J gene: TRBJ1-4; D gene: -; CDR3 DNA: TGCGCCAGCAGCTTTACAGGTGGCGGTGAAAAACTGTTTTTT; CDR3 protein: CASSFTGGGEKLFF
clone size: -; V gene: TRBV5-1; J gene: TRBJ2-7; D gene: TRBD2; CDR3 DNA: TGCGCCAGCACCCCGGCCGGGGGGTCCTACGAGCAGTACTTC; CDR3 protein: CASTPAGGSYEQYF
clone size: -; V gene: TRBV14; J gene: TRBJ2-3; D gene: -; CDR3 DNA: TGTGCCATCCCCACATTGGGGGAAGGCACAGATACGCAGTATTTT; CDR3 protein: CAIPTLGEGTDTQYF
clone size: few; V gene: TRBV27; J gene: TRBJ1-1; D gene: TRBD1; CDR3 DNA: TGTGCCAGCAGTCCATACAGGGGTCAGAGCACTGAAGCTTTCTTT; CDR3 protein: CASSPYRGQSTEAFF
clone size: -; V gene: TRBV7-9; J gene: TRBJ2-1; D gene: TRBD2; CDR3 DNA: TGTGCCAGCAGCCTGACTAGCGGGGAATACAATGAGCAGCTCTTC; CDR3 protein: CASSLTSGEYNEQLF
clone size: -; V gene: TRBV19; J gene: TRBJ2-1; D gene: -; CDR3 DNA: TGTGCCAGTAGTATGGAACATCCTATGTACAATGAGCAGTTCTTC; CDR3 protein: CASSMEHPMYNEQFF
clone size: many; V gene: TRBV12-5; J gene: TRBJ1-1; D gene: -; CDR3 DNA: TGTGCTAGTGCCCGAGCTGAGAGGACTGAAGCTTTCTTT; CDR3 protein: CASARAERTEAFF
clone size: -; V gene: TRBV12-3/TRBV12-4; J gene: TRBJ2-5; D gene: TRBD2; CDR3 DNA: TGTGCCAGCAGTCCGAGCGGGAGTCTCAACACCGGGGTGATAAGAGAGACCCAGTACTTC; CDR3 protein: CASSPSGSLNTGVIRETQYF
clone size: -; V gene: TRBV7-9; J gene: TRBJ2-3; D gene: TRBD1; CDR3 DNA: TGTGCCAGCAGCCTCAGACAGGGTGGCACAGATACGCAGTATTTT; CDR3 protein: CASSLRQGGTDTQYF
clone size: once; V gene: TRBV9; J gene: TRBJ1-6; D gene: -; CDR3 DNA: TGTGCCAGCAGCGTAGAGGGACGGCCTAATTCACCCCTCCACTTT; CDR3 protein: CASSVEGRPNSPLHF
clone size: many; V gene: TRBV5-8; J gene: TRBJ1-2; D gene: -; CDR3 DNA: TGTGCCAGCAGCCTGTTGGGGGGAGATAACTATGGCTACACCTTC; CDR3 protein: CASSLLGGDNYGYTF
clone size: -; V gene: TRBV12-5; J gene: TRBJ2-5; D gene: TRBD1; CDR3 DNA: TGTGCTAGTGCCCCCGGACAGGGCGGGGAGACCCAGTACTTC; CDR3 protein: CASAPGQGGETQYF
clone size: -; V gene: TRBV9; J gene: TRBJ1-6; D gene: -; CDR3 DNA: TGTGCCAGCAGCGTAGGGGGGGAGGGGTCACCCCTCCACTTT; CDR3 protein: CASSVGGEGSPLHF
clone size: -; V gene: TRBV12-3/TRBV12-4; J gene: TRBJ2-7; D gene: TRBD2; CDR3 DNA: TGTGCCAGCAGGTCGGGACTAGCGACCGGGGAGCAGTACTTC; CDR3 protein: CASRSGLATGEQYF
clone size: -; V gene: TRBV2; J gene: TRBJ1-5; D gene: TRBD1; CDR3 DNA: TGTGCCAGCAGGGAATGGGACAGGGGGCACCAGCCCCAGCATTTT; CDR3 protein: CASREWDRGHQPQHF
clone size: -; V gene: TRBV6-4; J gene: TRBJ1-2; D gene: -; CDR3 DNA: TGTGCCAGCAGTGACTTTCCGGGACGGTACTATGGCTACACCTTC; CDR3 protein: CASSDFPGRYYGYTF
clone size: -; V gene: TRBV20-1; J gene: TRBJ1-6; D gene: -; CDR3 DNA: TGCAGTGCCCGAGGGGGATTCAATTCACCCCTCCACTTT; CDR3 protein: CSARGGFNSPLHF
clone size: -; V gene: TRBV2; J gene: TRBJ1-1; D gene: TRBD1; CDR3 DNA: TGTGCCAGCAGTCGGACAGGGGAGACCACTGAAGCTTTCTTT; CDR3 protein: CASSRTGETTEAFF
clone size: -; V gene: TRBV5-8; J gene: TRBJ2-1; D gene: -; CDR3 DNA: TGTGCCAGCAGCTTGGTGGGAGGTCTCTCCTACAATGAGCAGTTCTTC; CDR3 protein: CASSLVGGLSYNEQFF
clone size: -; V gene: TRBV2; J gene: TRBJ2-7; D gene: TRBD1; CDR3 DNA: TGTGCCAGCAGTGTCCGGGACAGAGCCGAGCAGTACTTC; CDR3 protein: CASSVRDRAEQYF
clone size: -; V gene: TRBV7-2; J gene: TRBJ1-1; D gene: -; CDR3 DNA: TGTGCCAGCAGCTGGGGGCCGGGGGCTGAAGCTTTCTTT; CDR3 protein: CASSWGPGAEAFF
clone size: -; V gene: TRBV28; J gene: TRBJ1-5; D gene: TRBD1; CDR3 DNA: TGTGCCAGCAGTTTATTGGACAGGGACAATCAGCCCCAGCATTTT; CDR3 protein: CASSLLDRDNQPQHF
clone size: many; V gene: TRBV27; J gene: TRBJ1-6; D gene: TRBD1; CDR3 DNA: TGTGCCAGCAGTTCATACAGGGGGGGGCTTAATTCACCCCTCCACTTT; CDR3 protein: CASSSYRGGLNSPLHF
clone size: many; V gene: TRBV20-1; J gene: TRBJ2-5; D gene: TRBD1; CDR3 DNA: TGCAGTGCAAACAGGGGAGCCGCCGACCAAGAGACCCAGTACTTC; CDR3 protein: CSANRGAADQETQYF
clone size: -; V gene: TRBV5-1; J gene: TRBJ1-4; D gene: TRBD1; CDR3 DNA: TGCGCCAGCAGCTTGCAGACAGGGAATGAAAAACTGTTTTTT; CDR3 protein: CASSLQTGNEKLFF